This T cell receptor (beta chain) stems from a study of response to subunit inactivated influenza vaccine. Overall study findings and caveats: Authors suggested each seasonal influenza vaccination recruits few new T cells.

This CDR3 comprises 13 residues. Germline values: CDR1 PRHDT, CDR2 FYEKMQ (reference sequence). The V and J ends lost 4 bases and 7 bases, in that order; junction bases with no gene match: 5. In the case of this clonotype: The antigen is unknown.

TCRdb redid the calling of the RT-PCR reads with MiXCR, one entry per CDR3 protein. The repertoire has 700,000 to 900,000 distinct CDR3 sequences, 20% to 25% of them found once; the top ten carry 10%. The sample consisted of PBMCs from blood, taken less than 6 days after vaccination. The chain employs TRBV13 and TRBJ2-7; TRBD2 agrees at 9 bases. The TCR comes from a man between 50 and 59 years old who received an inactivated influenza vaccine. CDR3 nucleotide sequence: TGTGCCAGCAGCTCTTATGCGGGGGGGGAGCAGTACTTC. The encoded protein is CASSSYAGGEQYF. The full variable domain, rest sourced from reference TRBV13 and TRBJ2-7, is AAGVIQSPRHLIKEKRETATLKCYPIPRHDTVYWYQQGPGQDPQFLISFYEKMQSDKGSIPDRFSAQQFSDYHSELNMSSLELGDSALYFCASSSYAGGEQYFGPGTRLTVT.